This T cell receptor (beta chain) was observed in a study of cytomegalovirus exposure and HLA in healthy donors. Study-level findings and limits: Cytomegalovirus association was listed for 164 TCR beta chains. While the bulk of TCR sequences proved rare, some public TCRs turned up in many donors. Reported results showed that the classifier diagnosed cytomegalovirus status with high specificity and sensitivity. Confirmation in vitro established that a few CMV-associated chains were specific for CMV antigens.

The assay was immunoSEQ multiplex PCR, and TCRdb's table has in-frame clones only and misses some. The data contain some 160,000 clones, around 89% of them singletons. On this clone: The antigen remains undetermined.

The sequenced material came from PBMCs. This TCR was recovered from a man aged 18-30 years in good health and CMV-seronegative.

The CDR3 is CASSLSSGGRSGNQPQHF. CDR3 in DNA: TGTGCCAGCAGTTTATCATCGGGGGGACGTAGTGGAAATCAGCCCCAGCATTTT. The chain recombines TRBV27 with TRBJ1-5; TRBD1 is a possible D gene (5 bases). Trimming pared 0 bases from V and 4 bases from J, leaving 19 bases between. This CDR3 has 18 residues. Per germline, CDR1 MNHEY and CDR2 SMNVEV (reference sequence).